This T cell receptor (beta chain) was captured in a study of cytomegalovirus exposure and HLA in healthy donors. Overall study: There were fewer than 130 million unique TCR beta sequences, drawn from approximately 180 million T cells, in an earlier analysis. Study outcomes and limitations: Earlier analysis yielded a pattern in which most TCR beta V segments were productive about 90% or about 30% of the time. Available immune exposure information covered CMV serostatus only. In a later analysis, donors in an Asian-associated ancestry cluster reportedly had fewer N-insertions in productive TCRs than the cohort mean.

Turning to this clone: Its cognate antigen is unknown.

Researchers ran the PCR with 60 Vbeta and 13 Jbeta primers. Profiled with immunoSEQ multiplex PCR; TCRdb holds only in-frame clones, not every one. The table lists 110,000 to 150,000 clones, over 80% of them singletons. The germline V and J ends were trimmed by 5 bases and 1 base, with 13 bases remaining between them. The CDR3 extends over 15 amino acids. Germline-derived CDR1 and CDR2 are SGHVS and FQNEAQ. This clonotype was sampled from a male donor in good health and CMV-seronegative. The material sequenced was PBMCs. The chain uses TRBV7-8 and TRBJ2-3; possible D gene TRBD2, 6 bases. Here the CDR3 DNA reads TGTGCCAGCAGCCCCAGGCGGGAACGCACAGATACGCAGTATTTT. Protein sequence: CASSPRRERTDTQYF.